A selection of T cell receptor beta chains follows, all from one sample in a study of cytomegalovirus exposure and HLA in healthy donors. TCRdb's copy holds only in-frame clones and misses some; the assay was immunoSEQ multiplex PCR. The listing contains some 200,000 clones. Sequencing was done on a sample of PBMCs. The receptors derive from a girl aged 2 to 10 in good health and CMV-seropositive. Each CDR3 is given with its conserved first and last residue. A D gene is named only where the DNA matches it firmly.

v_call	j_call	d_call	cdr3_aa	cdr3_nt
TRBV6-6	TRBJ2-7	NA	CASSLAGTNTYEQYF	TGTGCCAGCAGCCTGGCCGGGACAAATACCTACGAGCAGTACTTC
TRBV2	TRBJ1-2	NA	CANPQGDGYTF	TGTGCCAACCCACAGGGAGACGGCTACACCTTC
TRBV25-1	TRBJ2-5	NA	CASSGQIPKETQYF	TGTGCCAGCAGTGGACAGATCCCCAAAGAGACCCAGTACTTC
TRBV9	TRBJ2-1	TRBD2	CASSVLTSGSNEQFF	TGTGCCAGCAGCGTTCTGACTAGCGGGAGTAATGAGCAGTTCTTC
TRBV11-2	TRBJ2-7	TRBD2	CASSLGRTSGGYSYEQYF	TGTGCCAGCAGCTTAGGGCGGACTAGCGGGGGATACTCCTACGAGCAGTACTTC
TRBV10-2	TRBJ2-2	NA	CASRQSLNTGELFF	TGCGCCAGCAGACAGTCGTTGAACACCGGGGAGCTGTTTTTT
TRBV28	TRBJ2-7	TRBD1	CASSSDRYEQYF	TGTGCCAGCAGTTCGGACAGGTACGAGCAGTACTTC
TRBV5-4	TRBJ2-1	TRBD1	CASSLGVGGYYNEQFF	TGTGCCAGCAGCTTGGGGGTAGGGGGCTACTACAATGAGCAGTTCTTC
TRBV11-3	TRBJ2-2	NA	CASRDKTGELFF	TGTGCCAGCAGGGACAAAACCGGGGAGCTGTTTTTT
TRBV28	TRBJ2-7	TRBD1	CASSLLSLQGPTKQYF	TGTGCCAGCAGTTTATTATCGCTACAGGGGCCTACGAAGCAGTACTTC
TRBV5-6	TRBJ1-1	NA	CASSSLDRSNTEAFF	TGTGCCAGCAGCTCTCTCGACAGGTCTAACACTGAAGCTTTCTTT
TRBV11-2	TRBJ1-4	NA	CASSFPRGGEKLFF	TGTGCCAGCAGCTTCCCCCGGGGTGGTGAAAAACTGTTTTTT
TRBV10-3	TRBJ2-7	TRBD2	CAISESKSGRTPYEQYF	TGTGCCATCAGTGAGTCGAAAAGCGGGAGAACCCCCTACGAGCAGTACTTC
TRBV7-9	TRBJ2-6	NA	CASSEARSGANVLTF	TGTGCCAGCAGCGAAGCTCGCTCTGGGGCCAACGTCCTGACTTTC
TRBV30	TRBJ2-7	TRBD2	CAWSLGPSGHLGF	TGTGCCTGGAGTCTGGGACCTAGCGGGCACCTGGGCTTC
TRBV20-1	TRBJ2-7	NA	CSARLPYEQYF	TGCAGTGCTAGACTACCGTACGAGCAGTACTTC
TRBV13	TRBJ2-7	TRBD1	CASSSLGDRGSYEQYF	TGTGCCAGCAGCTCCCTGGGGGACAGGGGTTCCTACGAGCAGTACTTC
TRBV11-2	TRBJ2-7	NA	CASSFGIAAHYEQYF	TGTGCCAGCAGTTTCGGGATAGCGGCTCACTACGAGCAGTACTTC
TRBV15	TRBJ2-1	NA	CATRLSGSHSYNEQFF	TGTGCCACCAGACTTTCCGGGAGCCACTCCTACAATGAGCAGTTCTTC
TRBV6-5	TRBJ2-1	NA	CASSYASVYNEQFF	TGTGCCAGCAGTTACGCATCAGTGTACAATGAGCAGTTCTTC
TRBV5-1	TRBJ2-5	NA	CASSLRREETQYF	TGCGCCAGCAGCTTACGACGGGAAGAGACCCAGTACTTC
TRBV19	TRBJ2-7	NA	CASSQEWGSFSYEQYF	TGTGCCAGTAGTCAGGAGTGGGGCTCGTTCTCCTACGAGCAGTACTTC
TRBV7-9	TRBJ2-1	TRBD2	CASNGGGSSYNEQFF	TGTGCCAGCAATGGGGGGGGGAGCTCCTACAATGAGCAGTTCTTC
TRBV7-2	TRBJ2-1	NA	CASSFSGTSYNEQFF	TGTGCCAGCAGCTTCTCCGGGACATCCTACAATGAGCAGTTCTTC
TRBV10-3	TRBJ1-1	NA	CAISGGGSEAFF	TGTGCCATCAGCGGCGGGGGGAGCGAAGCTTTCTTT
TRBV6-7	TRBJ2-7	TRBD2	CASSYSRTSGRSRAHTYEQYF	TGTGCCAGCAGTTACTCAAGGACTAGCGGGAGGTCACGGGCTCATACCTACGAGCAGTACTTC
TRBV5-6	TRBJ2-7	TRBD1	CASSLQGVSYEQYF	TGTGCCAGCAGCTTGCAGGGGGTCAGCTACGAGCAGTACTTC
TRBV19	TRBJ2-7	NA	CASSSGLMSSYEQYF	TGTGCCAGTAGTTCGGGACTCATGAGCTCCTACGAGCAGTACTTC
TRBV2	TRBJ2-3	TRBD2	CASIKGSGRADTQYF	TGTGCCAGCATCAAGGGTAGCGGGAGGGCAGATACGCAGTATTTT
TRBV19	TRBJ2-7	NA	CASSNLDRNGHEQYF	TGTGCCAGTAGTAATCTCGACAGGAACGGTCACGAGCAGTACTTC
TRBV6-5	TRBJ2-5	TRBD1	CASATGETQYF	TGTGCCAGCGCGACAGGGGAGACCCAGTACTTC
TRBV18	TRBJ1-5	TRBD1	CASSQWDSSNQPQHF	TGTGCCAGCTCACAATGGGACAGCTCCAATCAGCCCCAGCATTTT
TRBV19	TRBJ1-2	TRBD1	CASSKDRVGDGYTF	TGTGCCAGTTCCAAGGACAGGGTTGGCGATGGCTACACCTTC
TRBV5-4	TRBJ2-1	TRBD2	CASSLGRAGEAYNEQFF	TGTGCCAGCAGCTTGGGGAGAGCGGGAGAGGCCTACAATGAGCAGTTCTTC
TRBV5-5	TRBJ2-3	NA	CASSRGSDTQYF	TGTGCCAGCAGCAGGGGGTCAGATACGCAGTATTTT
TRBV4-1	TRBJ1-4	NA	CASSLLMGSNEKLFF	TGCGCCAGCAGCCTCTTAATGGGCTCAAATGAAAAACTGTTTTTT
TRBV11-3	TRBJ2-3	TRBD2	CASIPKASGGFTDTQYF	TGTGCCAGCATCCCCAAGGCTAGCGGGGGTTTCACAGATACGCAGTATTTT
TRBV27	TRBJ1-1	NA	CASSSRLDMNTEAFF	TGTGCCAGCAGTTCCAGGCTCGACATGAACACTGAAGCTTTCTTT
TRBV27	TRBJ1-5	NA	CASRKSGESGQPQHF	TGTGCCAGCAGGAAGTCAGGGGAATCAGGTCAGCCCCAGCATTTT
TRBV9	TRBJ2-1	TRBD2	CASSARLAESSYNEQFF	TGTGCCAGCAGCGCCCGACTAGCGGAAAGCTCCTACAATGAGCAGTTCTTC
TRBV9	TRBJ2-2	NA	CASSVTGTGELFF	TGTGCCAGCAGCGTGACGGGGACCGGGGAGCTGTTTTTT
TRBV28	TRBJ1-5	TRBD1	CASSFGTGHQPQHF	TGTGCCAGCAGTTTCGGGACAGGGCATCAGCCCCAGCATTTT
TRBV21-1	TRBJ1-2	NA	CASSFTRSLYGYTF	TGTGCCAGCAGCTTTACCAGGTCTCTCTATGGCTACACCTTC
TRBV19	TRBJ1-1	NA	CASRRTLNTEAFF	TGTGCCAGCCGGAGGACGCTGAACACTGAAGCTTTCTTT
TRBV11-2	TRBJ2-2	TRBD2	CASSATSGKNTGELFF	TGTGCCAGCAGCGCTACTAGCGGGAAGAACACCGGGGAGCTGTTTTTT
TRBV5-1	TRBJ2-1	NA	CASSFTAGKGTGEQFF	TGCGCCAGCAGCTTTACAGCGGGTAAGGGGACCGGTGAGCAGTTCTTC
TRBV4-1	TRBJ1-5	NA	CASSQMRDQPQHF	TGCGCCAGCAGCCAAATGAGGGATCAGCCCCAGCATTTT
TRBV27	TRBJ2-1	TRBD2	CASIGRLAGGITGNEQFF	TGTGCCAGCATTGGTCGACTAGCGGGAGGGATAACAGGGAATGAGCAGTTCTTC
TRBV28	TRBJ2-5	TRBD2	CASSFLAGAETQYF	TGTGCCAGCAGTTTCTTAGCGGGAGCGGAGACCCAGTACTTC
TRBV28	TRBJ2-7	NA	CASVPSSAYEQYF	TGTGCCTCCGTTCCTAGCTCGGCCTACGAGCAGTACTTC
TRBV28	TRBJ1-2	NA	CASTIQGANYGYTF	TGTGCCAGCACCATACAGGGAGCTAACTATGGCTACACCTTC
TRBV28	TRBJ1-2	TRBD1	CASRRRDRVSVRGYTF	TGTGCCAGCAGACGCCGGGACAGGGTGTCGGTGCGTGGCTACACCTTC
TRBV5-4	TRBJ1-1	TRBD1	CASSHGQGEAFF	TGTGCCAGCAGCCACGGACAGGGAGAAGCTTTCTTT
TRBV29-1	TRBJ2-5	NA	CSAGGETQYF	TGCAGCGCTGGCGGGGAGACCCAGTACTTC
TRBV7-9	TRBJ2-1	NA	CASSLFLLFNEQFF	TGTGCCAGCAGCTTGTTTTTACTATTCAATGAGCAGTTCTTC
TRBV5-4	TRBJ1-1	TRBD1	CASSLFDRVEAEAFF	TGTGCCAGCAGCCTGTTCGACAGGGTGGAAGCTGAAGCTTTCTTT